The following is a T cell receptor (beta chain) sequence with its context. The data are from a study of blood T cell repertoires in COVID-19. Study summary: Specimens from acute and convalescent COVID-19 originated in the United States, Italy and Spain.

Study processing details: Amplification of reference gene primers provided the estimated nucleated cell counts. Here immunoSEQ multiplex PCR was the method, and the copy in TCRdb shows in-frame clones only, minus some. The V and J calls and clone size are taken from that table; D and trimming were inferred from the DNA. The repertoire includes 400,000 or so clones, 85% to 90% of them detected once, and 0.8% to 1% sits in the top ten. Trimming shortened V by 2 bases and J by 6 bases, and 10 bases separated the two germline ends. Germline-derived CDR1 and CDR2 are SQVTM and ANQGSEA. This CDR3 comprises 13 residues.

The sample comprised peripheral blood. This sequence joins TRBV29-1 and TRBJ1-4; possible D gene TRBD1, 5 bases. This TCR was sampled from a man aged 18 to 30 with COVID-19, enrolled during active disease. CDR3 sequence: CSVENGQDEKLFF. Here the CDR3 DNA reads TGCAGCGTTGAAAACGGACAAGATGAAAAACTGTTTTTT.